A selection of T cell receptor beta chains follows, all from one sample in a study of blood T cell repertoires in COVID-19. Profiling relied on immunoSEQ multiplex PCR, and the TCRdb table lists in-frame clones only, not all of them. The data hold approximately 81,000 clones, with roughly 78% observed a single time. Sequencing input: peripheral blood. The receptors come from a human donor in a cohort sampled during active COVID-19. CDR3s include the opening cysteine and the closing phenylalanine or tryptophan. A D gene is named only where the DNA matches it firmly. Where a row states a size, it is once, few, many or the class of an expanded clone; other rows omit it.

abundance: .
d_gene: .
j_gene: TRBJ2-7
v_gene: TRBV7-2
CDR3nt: TGTGCCAGCAGGAACGGGGGCTACGAGCAGTACTTC
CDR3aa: CASRNGGYEQYF

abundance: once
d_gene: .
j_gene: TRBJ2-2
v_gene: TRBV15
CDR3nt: TGTGCCACCAGCGCCCCTAGGGGGGGACACACCGGGGAGCTGTTTTTT
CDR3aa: CATSAPRGGHTGELFF

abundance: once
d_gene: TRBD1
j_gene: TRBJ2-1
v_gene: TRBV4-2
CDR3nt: TGTGCCAGCAGCCAACCGGGACAGGGGCTATACAATGAGCAGTTCTTC
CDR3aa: CASSQPGQGLYNEQFF

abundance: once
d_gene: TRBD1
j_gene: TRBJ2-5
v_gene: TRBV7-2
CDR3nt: TGTGCCAGCAGCTTATTCTTCGTAGGGACAGCTGGAGAGACCCAGTACTTC
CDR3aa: CASSLFFVGTAGETQYF

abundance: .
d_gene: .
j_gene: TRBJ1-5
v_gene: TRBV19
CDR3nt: TGTGCCACGGGGGGGGACGATCAGCCCCAGCATTTT
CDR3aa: CATGGDDQPQHF

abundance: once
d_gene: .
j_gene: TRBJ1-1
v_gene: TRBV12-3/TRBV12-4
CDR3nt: TGTGCCAGCAGTGCTACCGCGCCCGCTTTCTTT
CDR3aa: CASSATAPAFF

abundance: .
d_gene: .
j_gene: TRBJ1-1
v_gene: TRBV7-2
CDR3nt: TGTGCCAGCAGCTATCGGGACACTGAAGCTTTCTTT
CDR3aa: CASSYRDTEAFF

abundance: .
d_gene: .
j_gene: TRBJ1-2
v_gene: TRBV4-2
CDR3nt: TGTGCCAGCAGCCAAGTCCCGACAGTGAGACCCTATGGCTACACCTTC
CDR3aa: CASSQVPTVRPYGYTF

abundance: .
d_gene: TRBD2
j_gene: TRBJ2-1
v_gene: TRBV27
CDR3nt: TGTGCCAGCAGTTTCGGGACTAGCGGCGCCTCGGAGCAGTTCTTC
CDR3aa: CASSFGTSGASEQFF

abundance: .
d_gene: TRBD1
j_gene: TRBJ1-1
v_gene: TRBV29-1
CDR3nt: TGCAGCGTTGGGACAGGGGTGAACACTGAAGCTTTCTTT
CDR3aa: CSVGTGVNTEAFF

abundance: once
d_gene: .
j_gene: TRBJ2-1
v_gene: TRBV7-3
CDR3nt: TGTGCCAGCAGCTATTTTGGGGGGAGCTCCTACAATGAGCAGTTCTTC
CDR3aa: CASSYFGGSSYNEQFF

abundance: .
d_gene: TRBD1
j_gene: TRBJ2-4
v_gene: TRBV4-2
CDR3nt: TGTGCCAGCAGCCTGGTTCAGGGGGACGCCATTCAGTACTTC
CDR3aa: CASSLVQGDAIQYF

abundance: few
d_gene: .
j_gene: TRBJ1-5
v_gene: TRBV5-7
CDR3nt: TGTGCCAGCAGCTTGGAGTACAGCCATAGCAATCAGCCCCAGCATTTT
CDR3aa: CASSLEYSHSNQPQHF

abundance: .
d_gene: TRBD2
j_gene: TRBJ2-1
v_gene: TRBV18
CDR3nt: TGTGCCAGCTCAGCAAATAGCGGGGGGGCCGATGAGCAGTTCTTC
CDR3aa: CASSANSGGADEQFF

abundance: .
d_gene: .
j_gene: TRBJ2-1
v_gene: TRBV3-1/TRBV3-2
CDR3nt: TGTGCCAGCAGCCTGGGCCGACTAGTTTACAATGAGCAGTTCTTC
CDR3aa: CASSLGRLVYNEQFF

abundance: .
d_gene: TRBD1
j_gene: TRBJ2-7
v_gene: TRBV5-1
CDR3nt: TGCGCCAGCAGCTCGACAGGGGCCCCCTACGAGCAGTACTTC
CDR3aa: CASSSTGAPYEQYF

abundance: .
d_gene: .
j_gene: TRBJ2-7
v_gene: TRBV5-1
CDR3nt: TGCGCCAGCAGCTTGGATCTTGGGAGCGGTGGGGCCTACGAGCAGTACTTC
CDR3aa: CASSLDLGSGGAYEQYF

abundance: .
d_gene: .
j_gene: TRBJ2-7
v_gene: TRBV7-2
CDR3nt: TGTGCCAGCAGCTTGCACACAACCTACGAGCAGTACTTC
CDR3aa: CASSLHTTYEQYF

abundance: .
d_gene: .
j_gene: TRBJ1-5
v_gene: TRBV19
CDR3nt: TGTGCCAGCTCCAGAGAGGGATATCAGTCCCAGCATTTT
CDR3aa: CASSREGYQSQHF

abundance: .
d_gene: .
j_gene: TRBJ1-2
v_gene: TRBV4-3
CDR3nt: TGCGCCAGCAGCCAGGGAAGACCCGGGATCTATGGCTACACCTTC
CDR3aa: CASSQGRPGIYGYTF

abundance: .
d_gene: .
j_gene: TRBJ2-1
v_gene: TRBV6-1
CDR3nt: TGTGCCAGCAGTGAAGTTCCAGTCCCAGGAGGGGTTCCCAATGAGCAGTTCTTC
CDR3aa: CASSEVPVPGGVPNEQFF

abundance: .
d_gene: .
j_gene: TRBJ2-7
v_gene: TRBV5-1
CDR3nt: TGCGCCAGCAGCTTGGAACGCGGGGCCTACGAGCAGTACTTC
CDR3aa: CASSLERGAYEQYF

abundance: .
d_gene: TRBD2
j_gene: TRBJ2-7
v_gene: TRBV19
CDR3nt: TGTGCCAGTAGCCCCCCCGGGGGGGACGAGCAGTACTTC
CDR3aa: CASSPPGGDEQYF

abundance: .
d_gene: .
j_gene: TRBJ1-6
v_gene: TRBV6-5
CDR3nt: TGTGCCAGCAGGTACGAGAGACAGCGAAATTCACCCCTCCACTTT
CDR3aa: CASRYERQRNSPLHF

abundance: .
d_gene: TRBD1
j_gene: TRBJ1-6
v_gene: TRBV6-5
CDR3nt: TGTGCCAGCAGCCTTACCGGACAGGATAATTCACCCCTCCACTTT
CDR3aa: CASSLTGQDNSPLHF

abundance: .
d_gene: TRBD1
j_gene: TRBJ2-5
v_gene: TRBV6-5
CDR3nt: TGTGCCAGCAGAGGGACAGGCTGGCAAGAGACCCAGTACTTC
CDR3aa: CASRGTGWQETQYF

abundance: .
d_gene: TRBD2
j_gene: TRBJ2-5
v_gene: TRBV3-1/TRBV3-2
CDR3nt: TGTGCCAGCAGCCGCGGGGGTTTAAAAGAGACCCAGTACTTC
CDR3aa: CASSRGGLKETQYF

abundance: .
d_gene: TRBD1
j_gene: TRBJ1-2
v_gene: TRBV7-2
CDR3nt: TGTGCCAGCAGCCTCGGACAGGGCAATGGCTACACCTTC
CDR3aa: CASSLGQGNGYTF

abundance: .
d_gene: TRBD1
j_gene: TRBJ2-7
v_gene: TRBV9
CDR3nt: TGTGCCAGCACCCGGGACAGGGGGCCGTACGAGCAGTACTTC
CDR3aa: CASTRDRGPYEQYF

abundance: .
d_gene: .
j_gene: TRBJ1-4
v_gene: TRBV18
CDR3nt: TGTGCCAGCTCACAATTCTCAGCAACTAATGAAAAACTGTTTTTT
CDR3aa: CASSQFSATNEKLFF

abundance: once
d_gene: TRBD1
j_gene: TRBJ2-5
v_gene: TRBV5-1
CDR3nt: TGCGCCAGCAGCGCGGGACAGGGGGTTGGAGAGACCCAGTACTTC
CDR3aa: CASSAGQGVGETQYF

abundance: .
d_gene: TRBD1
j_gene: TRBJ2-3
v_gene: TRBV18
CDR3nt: TGTGCCAGCTCACCTTTCGGACAGGGGACAGATACGCAGTATTTT
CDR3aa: CASSPFGQGTDTQYF

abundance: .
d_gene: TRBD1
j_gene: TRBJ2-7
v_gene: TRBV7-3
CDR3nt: TGTGCCAGCAGCTCGACAGGGGAGAGAGGAGAGCAGTACTTC
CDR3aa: CASSSTGERGEQYF

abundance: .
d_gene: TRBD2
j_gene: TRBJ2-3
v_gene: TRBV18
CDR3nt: TGTGCCAGCTCACCTGGACTAGCGGGGGCCCTGAGTACAGATACGCAGTATTTT
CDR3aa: CASSPGLAGALSTDTQYF

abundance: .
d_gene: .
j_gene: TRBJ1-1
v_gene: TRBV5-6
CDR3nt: TGTGCCAGCAGCTTGCAGGTGTTTGCGAGACAGGCTATCTTT
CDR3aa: CASSLQVFARQAIF

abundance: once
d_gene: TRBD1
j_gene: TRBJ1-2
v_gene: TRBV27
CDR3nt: TGTGCCAGCAGTCCCCGGACAGGGGGCGCCCACTATGGCTACACCTTC
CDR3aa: CASSPRTGGAHYGYTF

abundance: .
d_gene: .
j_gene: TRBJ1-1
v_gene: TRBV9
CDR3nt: TGTGCCAGCACCCGGCAGGAGAACACTGAAGCTTTCTTT
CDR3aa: CASTRQENTEAFF

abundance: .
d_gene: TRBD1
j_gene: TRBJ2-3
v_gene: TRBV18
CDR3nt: TGTGCCAGCTCAGACGGGACAGGGAACTCAGATACGCAGTATTTT
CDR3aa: CASSDGTGNSDTQYF

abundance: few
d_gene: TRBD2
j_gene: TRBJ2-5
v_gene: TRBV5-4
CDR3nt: TGTGCCAGCAGCCCCGGACTAGCGGGGGGGCCAGAGGAGACCCAGTACTTC
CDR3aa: CASSPGLAGGPEETQYF

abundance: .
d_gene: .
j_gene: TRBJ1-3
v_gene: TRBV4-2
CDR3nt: TGTGCCAGCAGCCAAGATATTACAGGAAAGTCTGGAAACACCATATATTTT
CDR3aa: CASSQDITGKSGNTIYF

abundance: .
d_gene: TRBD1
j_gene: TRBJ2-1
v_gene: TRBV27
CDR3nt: TGTGCCAGCGGCTCGACAGGGTTGATTCATGAGCAGTTCTTC
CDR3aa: CASGSTGLIHEQFF

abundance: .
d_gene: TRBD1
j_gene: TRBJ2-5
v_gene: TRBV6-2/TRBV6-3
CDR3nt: TGTGCCAGCAGTTACGACCCGGGACAGGTGAAGGAGACCCAGTACTTC
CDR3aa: CASSYDPGQVKETQYF

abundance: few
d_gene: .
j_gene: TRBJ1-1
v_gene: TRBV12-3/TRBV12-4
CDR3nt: TGTGCCAGCAGCCGAGGAGGGTACACTGAAGCTTTCTTT
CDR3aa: CASSRGGYTEAFF